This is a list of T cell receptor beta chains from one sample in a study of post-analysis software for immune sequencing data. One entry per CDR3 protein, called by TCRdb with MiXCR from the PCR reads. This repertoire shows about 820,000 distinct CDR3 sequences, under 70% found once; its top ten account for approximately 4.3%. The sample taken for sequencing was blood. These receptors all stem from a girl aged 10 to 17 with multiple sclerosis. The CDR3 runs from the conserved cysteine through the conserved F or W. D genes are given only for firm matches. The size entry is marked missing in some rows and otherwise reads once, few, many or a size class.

cdr3_aa: CASSYSTPLGGGNNYGYTF
cdr3_nt: TGTGCCAGCAGTTACTCGACCCCCCTAGGAGGGGGCAACAACTATGGCTACACCTTC
j_call: TRBJ1-2
d_call: TRBD1
clone_size: few
v_call: TRBV6-5

cdr3_aa: CSASSGQETQYF
cdr3_nt: TGCAGTGCTAGTTCGGGCCAAGAGACCCAGTACTTC
j_call: TRBJ2-5
d_call: NA
clone_size: few
v_call: TRBV20-1

cdr3_aa: CSVEKSTDTQYF
cdr3_nt: TGCAGCGTTGAAAAAAGTACAGATACGCAGTATTTT
j_call: TRBJ2-3
d_call: NA
clone_size: NA
v_call: TRBV29-1

cdr3_aa: CASRYQGARYNEQFF
cdr3_nt: TGTGCCAGCAGATACCAGGGGGCGCGCTACAATGAGCAGTTCTTC
j_call: TRBJ2-1
d_call: TRBD1
clone_size: NA
v_call: TRBV6-5

cdr3_aa: CATSRDRTEAFF
cdr3_nt: TGTGCCACCAGCAGAGACAGGACTGAAGCTTTCTTT
j_call: TRBJ1-1
d_call: NA
clone_size: few
v_call: TRBV15

cdr3_aa: CASSGGTYSYEQYF
cdr3_nt: TGTGCCAGCAGTGGAGGGACGTATTCCTACGAGCAGTACTTC
j_call: TRBJ2-7
d_call: NA
clone_size: NA
v_call: TRBV6-1

cdr3_aa: CASSELGGELFF
cdr3_nt: TGCGCCAGCAGTGAGCTCGGCGGGGAGCTGTTTTTT
j_call: TRBJ2-2
d_call: NA
clone_size: NA
v_call: TRBV10-2

cdr3_aa: CASSLEQRAGELFF
cdr3_nt: TGTGCCAGCAGCTTAGAACAACGTGCCGGGGAGCTGTTTTTT
j_call: TRBJ2-2
d_call: NA
clone_size: NA
v_call: TRBV7-2

cdr3_aa: CASSEERLAGGTSVETQYF
cdr3_nt: TGTGCCAGCAGTGAAGAGAGACTAGCGGGAGGTACCTCTGTAGAGACCCAGTACTTC
j_call: TRBJ2-5
d_call: TRBD2
clone_size: NA
v_call: TRBV6-1

cdr3_aa: CASSLAPHNEQFF
cdr3_nt: TGTGCCAGCAGCTTGGCCCCACACAATGAGCAGTTCTTC
j_call: TRBJ2-1
d_call: NA
clone_size: few
v_call: TRBV5-6

cdr3_aa: CASSPDSWAYNEQYF
cdr3_nt: TGTGCCAGCTCACCAGATAGTTGGGCCTACAATGAGCAGTACTTC
j_call: TRBJ2-7
d_call: NA
clone_size: NA
v_call: TRBV18

cdr3_aa: CASSKGLAGNTGELFF
cdr3_nt: TGTGCCAGCAGTAAGGGACTAGCGGGCAACACCGGGGAGCTGTTTTTT
j_call: TRBJ2-2
d_call: TRBD2
clone_size: few
v_call: TRBV6-6

cdr3_aa: CASSLGFGQNIQYF
cdr3_nt: TGTGCCAGCAGTTTAGGATTCGGGCAAAACATTCAGTACTTC
j_call: TRBJ2-4
d_call: NA
clone_size: few
v_call: TRBV12-3/TRBV12-4

cdr3_aa: CSASVAGGILSSTDTQYF
cdr3_nt: TGCAGTGCTAGCGTAGCGGGGGGCATACTTTCTAGCACAGATACGCAGTATTTT
j_call: TRBJ2-3
d_call: TRBD2
clone_size: NA
v_call: TRBV20-1

cdr3_aa: CASSLDASGGTPPSTQYF
cdr3_nt: TGCGCCAGCAGCTTGGATGCTAGCGGGGGAACCCCTCCATCGACCCAGTACTTC
j_call: TRBJ2-5
d_call: TRBD2
clone_size: NA
v_call: TRBV5-1

cdr3_aa: CASSKTGGGQETQYF
cdr3_nt: TGTGCCAGCAGCAAGACAGGGGGTGGGCAAGAGACCCAGTACTTC
j_call: TRBJ2-5
d_call: TRBD1
clone_size: NA
v_call: TRBV7-8

cdr3_aa: CSARATGTSGTSGEQYF
cdr3_nt: TGCAGTGCTAGAGCCACCGGGACTAGCGGGACTAGTGGCGAGCAGTACTTC
j_call: TRBJ2-7
d_call: TRBD2
clone_size: NA
v_call: TRBV20-1

cdr3_aa: CASSFTGVEYF
cdr3_nt: TGTGCCAGCAGCTTTACAGGGGTTGAGTACTTC
j_call: TRBJ2-4
d_call: TRBD1
clone_size: NA
v_call: TRBV5-5

cdr3_aa: CSAASTGGAFMLQYF
cdr3_nt: TGCAGTGCTGCATCCACTGGGGGGGCGTTTATGCTTCAGTACTTC
j_call: TRBJ2-7
d_call: NA
clone_size: few
v_call: TRBV20-1

cdr3_aa: CSVLRLGQGGPLYEQYF
cdr3_nt: TGCAGCGTTCTAAGATTAGGACAGGGCGGCCCCCTATACGAGCAGTACTTC
j_call: TRBJ2-7
d_call: TRBD1
clone_size: NA
v_call: TRBV29-1

cdr3_aa: CASSLNARVPSTDTQYF
cdr3_nt: TGTGCCAGCAGTTTAAACGCGAGAGTTCCTAGCACAGATACGCAGTATTTT
j_call: TRBJ2-3
d_call: NA
clone_size: NA
v_call: TRBV12-3/TRBV12-4

cdr3_aa: CSARKGTGITYEQYF
cdr3_nt: TGCAGTGCTAGAAAAGGGACAGGGATTACCTACGAGCAGTACTTC
j_call: TRBJ2-7
d_call: TRBD1
clone_size: NA
v_call: TRBV20-1

cdr3_aa: CASSQSGGLRRNEQFF
cdr3_nt: TGTGCCAGCAGCCAAAGTGGGGGACTCCGACGCAATGAGCAGTTCTTC
j_call: TRBJ2-1
d_call: NA
clone_size: few
v_call: TRBV14

cdr3_aa: CASSLVGTDSYEQYF
cdr3_nt: TGCGCCAGCAGCTTGGTCGGGACGGACTCCTACGAGCAGTACTTC
j_call: TRBJ2-7
d_call: NA
clone_size: few
v_call: TRBV5-1